The 21 T cell receptor beta chains below were found in one sample sequenced in a study of T cell responses to AZD1222 COVID-19 vaccine. Using immunoSEQ multiplex PCR, the repertoire was profiled, and TCRdb retains in-frame clones only, with some absent. The repertoire consists of 150,000 to 200,000 clones, with just under 90% occurring once and the leading ten covering approximately 4%. Sample: peripheral blood, taken 28 days after the second dose of the MenACWY control vaccine. The receptor source for this set is an adult who received the MenACWY meningococcal vaccine as a control.

The chain has TRBV19 and TRBJ1-1; D is ambiguous. CDR1 LNHDA and CDR2 SQIVND come from the germline V gene (reference sequence). CDR3 length equals 14 residues. V lost 3 bases to trimming and J lost 1 base, with 9 bases between them. The CDR3 coding sequence is TGTGCCAGTAGTATCGAAGGGCAGAACACTGAAGCTTTCTTT. Protein product: CASSIEGQNTEAFF.

This chain uses TRBV28 with TRBJ1-1; no clear D. V lost 10 bases, J lost 3 bases, and 6 bases lay in between. CDR3 size: 10 residues. Germline CDR1 MDHEN, CDR2 SYDVKM. The CDR3 region has the DNA TGTGCCACAGAATACACTGAAGCTTTCTTT. Its protein product is CATEYTEAFF.

The chain joins TRBV2 to TRBJ2-3; possible D gene TRBD2, 5 bases. The germline V and J ends were trimmed by 2 bases and 5 bases, with 14 bases remaining between them. The CDR3 contains 15 residues. Germline V gene lookup returns CDR1 SNHLY and CDR2 FYNNEI. The CDR3 region is CASSEPLWGEDTQYF. The CDR3 DNA follows: TGTGCCAGCAGTGAACCTCTATGGGGAGAAGATACGCAGTATTTT. The whole variable domain, filled in from reference TRBV2 and TRBJ2-3, reads EPEVTQTPSHQVTQMGQEVILRCVPISNHLYFYWYRQILGQKVEFLVSFYNNEISEKSEIFDDQFSVERPDGSNFTLKIRSTKLEDSAMYFCASSEPLWGEDTQYFGPGTRLTVL.

The gene calls are TRBV4-3 and TRBJ1-1; 9 bases align to TRBD1. Unmatched junction bases numbered 8, after V lost 2 bases and J lost 7 bases. This CDR3 has 15 amino acids. In germline, CDR1 is LGHNA, CDR2 YSLEER. CDR3 residues: CASSQLVTGGFEAFF. CDR3 in DNA: TGCGCCAGCAGCCAATTAGTTACAGGGGGCTTTGAAGCTTTCTTT.

This rearrangement joins TRBV28 to TRBJ2-4, with 8 bases aligning to TRBD2. J lost 7 bases, V lost 5 bases, and 1 base had no gene match. The CDR3 covers 12 residues. CDR1 MDHEN and CDR2 SYDVKM come from the germline V gene. The CDR3 is CASSGTRNIQYF. The CDR3 nucleotides read TGTGCCAGCAGTGGGACTAGGAACATTCAGTACTTC.

The chain combines TRBV5-1 with TRBJ1-2; unclear D gene. CDR1 and CDR2 from the germline V gene are SGHRS and YFSETQ. Trimming removed 3 bases at V and 4 bases at J, with 10 bases between. This CDR3 region has 13 residues. The CDR3 loop reads CASSSTALYGYTF. DNA of the CDR3: TGCGCCAGCAGCTCTACAGCCCTCTATGGCTACACCTTC.

This chain joins TRBV29-1 and TRBJ1-3; 10 nucleotides align to TRBD1. Germline V gene lookup returns CDR1 SQVTM and CDR2 ANQGSEA. The CDR3 sequence is 12 residues long. V trimming: 8 bases; J trimming: 6 bases; junction bases outside the gene matches: 4. This CDR3 is CSMTGGSNTIYF. The CDR3 coding sequence is TGCAGCATGACAGGGGGCTCAAACACCATATATTTT.

The genes are TRBV24-1 and TRBJ2-4; TRBD1 matches at 9 bases. J gave up 6 bases and V 4 bases, and 3 bases lay outside the gene matches. The germline V gene has CDR1 KGHDR and CDR2 SFDVKD. This CDR3 region has 14 residues. The CDR3 reads CATSDSGQGNIQYF. For the CDR3, the DNA is TGTGCCACCAGTGACTCGGGACAGGGAAACATTCAGTACTTC.

The V gene is TRBV28, the J gene TRBJ2-5; D is ambiguous. The CDR3 runs 15 residues. The germline V gene has CDR1 MDHEN and CDR2 SYDVKM. Trimming pared 2 bases from V and 1 base from J, leaving 11 bases between. In DNA form, the CDR3 reads TGTGCCAGCAGTTTAAATTGGGCAGGCCAAGAGACCCAGTACTTC. This translates into CASSLNWAGQETQYF.

This chain uses TRBV5-1 with TRBJ2-7; 7 nucleotides match TRBD2. CDR1 is SGHRS and CDR2 is YFSETQ in the germline V gene. The V segment lost 2 bases and the J segment 0 bases; nucleotides outside the gene matches: 5. The CDR3 extends over 15 amino acids. The CDR3 DNA reads TGCGCCAGCAGCTTTAGCGGGTCAAGCTCCTACGAGCAGTACTTC. Its translation: CASSFSGSSSYEQYF.

V usage is TRBV7-2 and J usage is TRBJ1-1; D unresolved. With 10 bases removed from V and 1 base from J, the gap between germline ends came to 10 bases. Germline values: CDR1 SGHTA, CDR2 FQGNSA. The CDR3 runs to 12 residues. This chain's CDR3 is CATHDPNTEAFF. The CDR3 DNA is TGTGCCACCCATGATCCGAACACTGAAGCTTTCTTT.

The chain is built from TRBV9 and TRBJ2-7, with D maybe TRBD1 (6 bases). The germline gives CDR1 SGDLS, CDR2 YYNGEE. Trimming cost V 1 base and J 5 bases, with 10 bases left between them. The CDR3 length is 13 residues. CDR3 sequence: CASSVNREDEQYF. The CDR3 DNA follows: TGTGCCAGCAGCGTAAACAGGGAAGACGAGCAGTACTTC.

The chain carries TRBV5-1 and TRBJ1-1; D gene uncertain. This CDR3 is built from 16 residues. Germline CDR1 SGHRS, CDR2 YFSETQ. With 0 bases removed from V and 4 bases from J, the gap between germline ends came to 16 bases. The CDR3 is CASSLALSVWGTEAFF. CDR3 in DNA: TGCGCCAGCAGCTTGGCCTTATCGGTTTGGGGCACTGAAGCTTTCTTT.

The chain joins TRBV28 to TRBJ1-2; possibly TRBD1 for D (6 bases). Looked up from germline, CDR1 is MDHEN and CDR2 is SYDVKM. V was shortened by 4 bases and J by 0 bases, with 12 bases between the two germline ends. The CDR3 is made up of 15 amino acids. CDR3 residues: CASSSGQKANYGYTF. The CDR3 nucleotides are TGTGCCAGCAGTTCCGGACAGAAAGCTAACTATGGCTACACCTTC.

The chain uses TRBV18 and TRBJ1-6, with D possibly TRBD1 on 5 matching bases. Deletions cut 4 bases from V and 8 bases from J, with 18 bases between. CDR1 KGHSH and CDR2 LQKENI come from the germline V gene. This CDR3 is 16 amino acids long. This CDR3 is CASSLTGGGYDSPLHF. The CDR3 region has the DNA TGTGCCAGCTCACTTACCGGCGGGGGATACGATTCACCCCTCCACTTT.

This sequence joins TRBV2 and TRBJ1-6; maybe TRBD1 (5 bases). The V end lost 5 bases, the J end lost 10 bases, and 21 bases lay between the germline ends. This CDR3 comprises 16 residues. Germline V gene lookup returns CDR1 SNHLY and CDR2 FYNNEI. The CDR3 here is CASSKDRGREWSPLHF. The CDR3 DNA follows: TGTGCCAGCAGTAAGGATCGGGGCAGGGAGTGGTCACCCCTCCACTTT.

This clone is a singleton in its sample. This chain uses TRBV27 with TRBJ2-5, with 7 nucleotides matching TRBD1. V lost 3 bases to trimming and J lost 5 bases; unmatched junction nucleotides: 15. The CDR3 spans 17 residues. In germline, CDR1 is MNHEY, CDR2 SMNVEV (reference sequence). The CDR3 reads CASSFRGPVFRGETQYF. The DNA for the CDR3 is TGTGCCAGCAGTTTCCGCGGGCCAGTCTTCAGGGGGGAGACCCAGTACTTC.

The chain joins TRBV5-5 to TRBJ2-2, with 8 bases fitting TRBD1. The CDR3 spans 16 residues. CDR1 is SGHKS, CDR2 YYEKEE, per germline (reference sequence). The V segment lost 2 bases and the J segment 5 bases; nucleotides outside the gene matches: 8. CDR3 bases: TGTGCCAGCAGCTTAAGACAGGGGTGGCGTACCGGGGAGCTGTTTTTT. Its translation: CASSLRQGWRTGELFF.

The J gene is TRBJ1-2, the V gene TRBV4-3; maybe TRBD1 (6 bases). V lost 0 bases, J lost 5 bases, and 13 bases lay in between. Germline-derived CDR1 and CDR2 are LGHNA and YSLEER. The CDR3 runs to 15 residues. CDR3 DNA sequence: TGCGCCAGCAGCCAAGATATTGCAGGGGAGTATGGCTACACCTTC. It translates to CASSQDIAGEYGYTF.

J is TRBJ2-1 and V is TRBV18; the D gene is possibly TRBD1 (6 bases). This CDR3 is built from 15 residues. The ends were cut back, 6 bases at V and 5 bases at J, with 17 bases in the middle. In germline, CDR1 is KGHSH, CDR2 LQKENI. In DNA, the CDR3 is TGTGCCAGCTCTACCAGGGGCTCTGGGGACAATGAGCAGTTCTTC. Translation: CASSTRGSGDNEQFF.

The rearrangement uses TRBV28 and TRBJ2-1; 9 nucleotides match TRBD2. Germline CDR1 MDHEN, CDR2 SYDVKM. J was trimmed by 9 bases and V by 3 bases; bases with no gene match: 9. This CDR3 spans 15 amino acids. The CDR3 DNA is TGTGCCAGCAGTTTTCCAGCGGGAGGAAGCGGTGAGCAGTTCTTC. Amino acid sequence: CASSFPAGGSGEQFF.